This T cell receptor beta chain was sequenced for a study of cytomegalovirus exposure and HLA in healthy donors. In the study overall: About 180 million T cells yielded 120 million or so unique TCR beta sequences, as an earlier analysis found. A data release that came early held roughly 80 million unique TCRs from HLA-typed donors. General study points: Later analysis identified 17,000 or so TCR beta sequences associated with HLA alleles, using a false discovery rate threshold of 0.05. As was reported, the HLA-A and HLA-B alleles of most subjects were accurately predicted from TCR beta sequences.

Use of 60 Vbeta and 13 Jbeta primers characterized the PCR. TCRdb's copy holds only in-frame clones and misses some; the assay was immunoSEQ multiplex PCR. The profile shows around 150,000 clones, around 79% of them singletons. Germline values: CDR1 SGHRS, CDR2 YFSETQ. Trimming cost V 4 bases and J 14 bases; bases outside gene matches: 15. The CDR3 has 16 amino acids. Remarks on this clone: Its antigen remains unidentified.

The material sequenced was PBMCs. The receptor was isolated from a male donor in good health and CMV-seronegative. This chain joins TRBV5-1 and TRBJ2-3, with 14 bases that match TRBD2. CDR3 region: CASSPGLAGAGSMRYF. CDR3 nucleotide sequence: TGCGCCAGCAGCCCGGGACTAGCGGGAGCCGGGTCTATGCGGTATTTT.